Below, 19 T cell receptor beta chains from the same sample are listed, as sequenced in a study of blood T cells in healthy people across ages. A sample-barcoded 5' primer and a J-beta primer mix were used in a second PCR of about 6 to 12 cycles. Each CDR3 protein is one row after TCRdb ran MiXCR on the 5' RACE reads. The data show around 750,000 distinct CDR3 sequences, around half seen once. Sequencing input: blood. All receptors come from an elderly man in good health.

This chain links TRBV2 with TRBJ2-5; 9 bases align to TRBD1. The end of the DNA fits TRBJ2-7 better, so the J call may be wrong. The CDR3 is made up of 15 amino acids. Germline V CDR1 and CDR2: SNHLY, FYNNEI. The CDR3 reads CASSEPGQGQREQYF. In DNA form, the CDR3 reads TGTGCCAGCAGTGAACCGGGACAGGGACAACGCGAGCAGTACTTC.

A remark on this clonotype: Given a much more abundant clone one base away, this may be a read error. The chain links TRBV11-2 to TRBJ2-5, with a tentative D call TRBD2 (5 bases). The germline CDR1 and CDR2 sequences are SGHAT and FQNNGV. The CDR3 sequence is 16 residues long. Trimming left V 1 base short and J 11 bases short, with 23 bases between. CDR3 sequence reads: CASSLAGRGTYNEQYF. In nucleotides, the CDR3 is TGTGCCAGCAGCTTAGCTGGTCGGGGTACCTACAATGAGCAGTACTTC.

The chain has TRBV21-1 and TRBJ2-7; the table's TRBD1 call for D was not verified on the DNA. TRBV21-1 corresponds to a pseudogene. This CDR3 has 18 amino acids. CDR3 nucleotides: TGTGCCAGCAGCAAAGCCGACTTCGACAGGGTTGGCGGAAACGAGCAGTACTTC. Protein: CASSKADFDRVGGNEQYF.

V usage is TRBV28 and J usage is TRBJ2-7, with D maybe TRBD2 (6 bases). V lost 7 bases to trimming and J lost 4 bases, with 14 bases between them. The CDR3 runs to 13 residues. The germline V gene has CDR1 MDHEN and CDR2 SYDVKM. The CDR3 DNA follows: TGTGCCAGCACCCCGGGGAGGACTTACGAGCAGTACTTC. Its translation is CASTPGRTYEQYF.

The chain has TRBV12-3 or TRBV12-4 and TRBJ2-7, with 8 bases aligning to TRBD1. The CDR3 covers 14 residues. J gave up 2 bases and V 5 bases, and 5 bases lay outside the gene matches. The CDR3 nucleotides read TGTGCCAGCAGTACGCAGACAGGGGCCTACGAGCAGTACTTC. It is translated as CASSTQTGAYEQYF.

This clonotype came up a few times. The CDR3 nucleotides read TGTGCCAGCAGGCGCCTAGCGGTCACCTACAATGAGCAGTTCTTC. Amino acids: CASRRLAVTYNEQFF. The chain joins TRBV6-1 to TRBJ2-1, with 7 positions matching TRBD2. Germline-derived CDR1 and CDR2 are MNHNS and SASEGT. The CDR3 spans 15 residues. Germline trimming cut 6 bases from V and 2 bases from J; bases unmatched to any gene: 7.

V and J are TRBV29-1 and TRBJ1-1; 9 nucleotides match TRBD1. Germline values: CDR1 SQVTM, CDR2 ANQGSEA. The CDR3 is made up of 13 amino acids. V was pared by 8 bases and J by 3 bases, with 7 bases of the junction left unmatched. Here the CDR3 reads CSISQGAYTEAFF. The DNA for the CDR3 is TGCAGCATCTCACAGGGGGCTTACACTGAAGCTTTCTTT.

J is TRBJ2-7 and V is TRBV29-1, with 7 positions matching TRBD1. This CDR3 has 15 amino acids. V was pared by 1 base and J by 3 bases, with 9 bases of the junction left unmatched. Looked up from germline, CDR1 is SQVTM and CDR2 is ANQGSEA. CDR3 amino acids: CSVEGRETGIYEQYF. In nucleotides, the CDR3 is TGCAGCGTTGAAGGTAGGGAGACAGGGATCTACGAGCAGTACTTC.

This chain connects TRBV6-5 to TRBJ2-1, with 7 bases identical to TRBD2. Germline V lookup: CDR1 MNHEY, CDR2 SVGAGI. The CDR3 covers 15 residues. Germline trimming cut 2 bases from V and 8 bases from J; bases unmatched to any gene: 9. In DNA, the CDR3 is TGTGCCAGCAGTTACAGACTAGCACAGAACTATGAGCAGTTCTTC. It is translated as CASSYRLAQNYEQFF.

The chain links TRBV20-1 to TRBJ1-2, with D possibly TRBD1 on 5 matching bases. Germline CDR1 and CDR2: DFQATT and SNEGSKA (reference sequence). CDR3 length equals 15 residues. V gave up 5 bases and J gave up 8 bases, with 24 bases separating them. In DNA form, the CDR3 reads TGCAGTGCTTCTAGACCGACGTGGGGACCAGGGGGCTACACCTTC. Translated: CSASRPTWGPGGYTF.

The chain is built from TRBV7-9 and TRBJ1-4, with D possibly matching TRBD1 (5 bases). The CDR3 is 14 amino acids. The germline V gene has CDR1 SEHNR and CDR2 FQNEAQ (reference sequence). Trimming removed 5 bases at V and 7 bases at J, with 14 bases between. CDR3 protein: CASSEGGTVEKLFF. The CDR3 DNA reads as TGTGCCAGCAGCGAAGGAGGGACGGTTGAAAAACTGTTTTTT.

V and J are TRBV12-3 or TRBV12-4 and TRBJ2-7, with D perhaps matching TRBD2 (6 bases). CDR3 length: 15 amino acids. The V gene lost 3 bases and the J gene lost 7 bases, with 19 bases spanning the gap. The CDR3 region is CASSLGLLLANEQYF. The CDR3 DNA follows: TGTGCCAGCAGTTTGGGACTCCTCCTCGCCAATGAGCAGTACTTC.

The chain has TRBV10-3 and TRBJ1-1, with D perhaps TRBD1 (5 bases). The CDR3 loop spans 13 amino acids. Germline V gene data show CDR1 as ENHRY and CDR2 as SYGVKD. Trimming cost V 6 bases and J 3 bases, with 11 bases left between them. CDR3 DNA: TGTGCCATCAGCACCGGAGGGGACACTGAAGCTTTCTTT. Amino acids: CAISTGGDTEAFF.

This sequence joins TRBV15 and TRBJ2-1; unclear D gene. The CDR3 spans 13 residues. CDR1 is LNHNV and CDR2 is YYDKDF in the germline V gene (reference sequence). V was clipped by 0 bases and J by 10 bases, with 10 bases between them. CDR3 loop: CATSRDRRYEQFF. The DNA of the CDR3 is TGTGCCACCAGCAGAGATCGGCGATACGAGCAGTTCTTC.

The chain employs TRBV6-5 and TRBJ1-2, with D possibly being TRBD1 (6 bases). Trimming left V 0 bases short and J 6 bases short, with 20 bases between. Germline V lookup: CDR1 MNHEY, CDR2 SVGAGI. The CDR3 is 17 amino acids. The CDR3 protein is CASSYSMSTGGRNGYTF. CDR3 bases: TGTGCCAGCAGTTACTCGATGTCAACCGGGGGCCGGAATGGCTACACCTTC.

J is TRBJ2-7 and V is TRBV5-1, with no clear D. Trimming cost V 0 bases and J 7 bases, with 20 bases left between them. The CDR3 totals 16 residues. CDR1 and CDR2 (germline): SGHRS, YFSETQ. This CDR3 is CASSLDSGNYANEQYF. The CDR3 coding sequence is TGCGCCAGCAGCTTGGATTCTGGGAATTATGCTAATGAGCAGTACTTC.

This clonotype occurred a few times. The chain joins TRBV12-5 to TRBJ2-3; 8 bases align to TRBD1. Germline values: CDR1 LGHNT, CDR2 FRNRAP. The junction had 0 bases not matched to a gene; V was cut back by 1 base and J by 0 bases. This CDR3 is 15 amino acids long. The CDR3 protein is CASGLGQGSTDTQYF. In DNA, the CDR3 is TGTGCTAGTGGTTTGGGACAGGGGAGCACAGATACGCAGTATTTT. The whole variable domain, remainder taken from reference TRBV12-5 and TRBJ2-3, is DARVTQTPRHKVTEMGQEVTMRCQPILGHNTVFWYRQTMMQGLELLAYFRNRAPLDDSGMPKDRFSAEMPDATLATLKIQPSEPRDSAVYFCASGLGQGSTDTQYFGPGTRLTVL.

The chain uses TRBV20-1 and TRBJ2-1; 11 bases agree with TRBD2. The CDR3 consists of 15 residues. Unmatched junction bases numbered 13, after V lost 3 bases and J lost 12 bases. CDR1 DFQATT and CDR2 SNEGSKA come from the germline V gene (reference sequence). CDR3 sequence (DNA): TGCAGTGCTAGTAAGACTAGCGGGACTGGGGAAGGGCAGTTCTTC. It specifies CSASKTSGTGEGQFF.

A single count supports this clonotype. V gene TRBV13 combines with J gene TRBJ2-4; D call uncertain. Germline lookup yields CDR1 PRHDT and CDR2 FYEKMQ (reference sequence). This CDR3 spans 14 amino acids. Trimming removed 3 bases from V and 0 bases from J, with 6 bases in between. The CDR3 nucleotides are TGTGCCAGCAGCTTCCAGATAGCCAAAAACATTCAGTACTTC. Translation gives CASSFQIAKNIQYF.